The entry below gives a single T cell receptor (beta chain) sequence along with its context. Which antigen it targets is not known. Base-call qualities are not available, and no considerably larger clone is one nucleotide away. The library was produced with the immunoSEQ multiplex PCR assay. T cell repertoires were profiled by deep sequencing of rearranged TCR beta loci, alongside multiparametric flow cytometry. As stored in TCRdb, this immuneACCESS dataset retains in-frame rearrangements with V and J assigned. A fraction of the clones does not appear; measured against another copy, unresolved V genes explain less than half of the discrepancy, and the remainder lacks a known reason. Here the sample has approximately 160,000 clones; about 88% occur a single time. The ten most abundant clones make up around 4.6% of the sample. CDR3 length: 13 amino acids, cysteine to phenylalanine. Solely the CDR3 DNA is kept, with 39 bases framed from the first base. V ends up 4 bases short and J 7 bases short, with an unmatched junction base count of 5. Reading the germline V gene gives CDR1 SGHRS and CDR2 YFSETQ.

These data belong to a study of lymphopenia after photon versus proton radiotherapy (dated by TCRdb to between 2019 and 2020). Background for the entire study: The study compared the immunological effects of photon versus proton radiation therapy in patients with gastrointestinal tumors who developed high-grade lymphopenia. The cohort comprised 15 to 20 patients with gastrointestinal tumors who received either photon or proton therapy and then developed lymphopenia. The study was designed to characterize how the impact on the immune system differs between the two radiation modalities. General findings and caveats noted by the study authors: Across the cohort, among patients who died, a greater drop in TCR diversity after the nadir was inversely correlated with overall survival time. During treatment, patients who received proton therapy stayed relatively stable, whereas patients who received photon therapy lost naive T cells and TCR diversity and gained effector/memory populations. The survival association was assessed only in patients who died, and better survival with proton therapy was presented by the authors as a possibility rather than a demonstrated result. After the lymphocyte count nadir, oligoclonal expansion, especially of CD8+ Temra cells, was observed in photon-treated repertoires, and the drop in diversity was driven by this expansion.

The specimen was peripheral blood, collected from a patient treated with photon-based radiotherapy. Recombination connected TRBV5-1 to TRBJ2-7, with 10 bases matching TRBD1. The receptor was isolated from a man aged 50 or older with gastric cancer. The CDR3: CASSNDRGREQYF. The DNA reads TGCGCCAGCAGCAACGACAGGGGGCGAGAGCAGTACTTC.